This T cell receptor (beta chain) was sequenced for a study of shared clonotypes between healthy human individuals (TCRdb year 2020). Broadly, across the study: The cohort comprised a couple of women and three men aged 18 to 49 years. Blood TCR repertoires of roughly 5 healthy adults were deeply sequenced to estimate repertoire size and the extent of clonotype sharing between individuals. Per donor, leukapheresis produced somewhere between about 0.9 and 9.5 billion PBMCs. Libraries were prepared and TCR repertoires were sequenced by different laboratories using diverse techniques, in order to increase sequencing depth and limit assay-specific biases. Per donor, three plates each were used for CD4 naive and CD4 memory, two for CD8 naive, and one for CD8 memory.

CDR1 is given as SGHTA and CDR2 as FQGTGA, both from the germline V gene. V loses 1 base of germline sequence and J loses 2 bases, and the interval between the two ends is 7 bases. Measured from the cysteine to the phenylalanine, the CDR3 is 14 residues long. Only the CDR3 DNA stays, 42 bases, in frame from base 1. Healthy HIV-negative adults with no recently reported acute infections or vaccinations were included as donors. Every donor was a Caucasian adult living in Nashville, Tennessee, USA. CD4+ T cells were enriched through magnetic negative selection, after which naive cells were positively selected on CD45RA and the remaining negative fraction served as the memory subset. After blood collection by leukapheresis, PBMCs were isolated using Ficoll-Histopaque density gradient centrifugation and then cryopreserved in the vapor phase of liquid nitrogen. Analytical flow cytometry was used to check the purity and quantity of each magnetically sorted T cell population. Each sorted fraction had its genomic DNA isolated and then quantified by UV absorbance on a Nanodrop 2000c.

Using the deep immunoSEQ assay, TCR CDR3 regions were amplified from genomic DNA by multiplex PCR. For each cell subset, the extracted genomic DNA was distributed evenly across all wells of several immunoSEQ 96-well plates, and each plate served as one replicate. For sorted subsets, about 210 ng of genomic DNA, equivalent to about 30,000 T cell genomes, went into each replicate PCR. Purified libraries were quantified with a Qubit 3.0 fluorometer, sized on a Bioanalyzer 2100, and re-quantified with the KAPA Library Quantification kit. A separate single-read 150-cycle Illumina NextSeq 550 flow cell was used to sequence each immunoSEQ 96-well plate. The study's processing was this. Because the immunoSEQ output included only junctional sequences and no quality scores, the filtering could not be the same as the filtering used for full-length reads. To assign V/J genes and CDR3, sequences were annotated using PyIR, a Python wrapper for IgBLAST v1.9, with IMGT germline references. Reads were filtered out if the reads had weak V/J assignments (E-value above 1e-6), no CDR3, stop codons, out-of-frame junctions, or ambiguous translated residues. V3J clonotypes were defined by identical inferred V gene, J gene, and CDR3 amino acid sequence. The percentage overlap between two repertoires was calculated by dividing the number of shared unique clonotypes by the size of the smaller repertoire. Three approaches were used to assess repertoire richness: RTK rarefaction, the Chao1 estimator, and Recon v2.1 estimates of unobserved clonotypes. OLGA was used to compute generation probabilities for all TCRbeta clonotypes that the gDNA method yielded from a handful of donors. In its TCRdb copy, this immuneACCESS table keeps in-frame sequences only and misses some clones. Where compared with another copy, unresolved V genes explain less than half of these, and the others have no known cause. D and trimming were read from the DNA, whereas the V and J calls and clone size are those reported in that table. Recorded for this sample are roughly 2 million clones; 85% to 95% of them occurred a single time. The ten largest clones represent 0.1% to 0.15% of the sample.

A note on this clone: What this receptor recognizes is not known. No base qualities exist here, and no much larger clone lies one base off it.

Summary of the overall study and its limitations: Based on pairwise subsampling, the degree of clonotype sharing among donors was expected to be affected by sequencing depth. Naive subsets generally had larger estimated clonotype richness than memory subsets did. The genetic and exposure-history diversity represented was limited by the small number of donors. Sampling was limited to blood, and TCR repertoires in tissue likely differ from TCR repertoires in blood. Even with the large sequencing depth, rarefaction of the sorted-subset datasets indicated that sequencing was incomplete. Clonotypes shared by all four sorted-subset donors showed higher generation probabilities than non-shared clonotypes. When several donors were compared, the shared fraction of clonotypes was around 4.6% for naive CD4, about 4% for naive CD8, about 2.4% for memory CD4, and roughly 0.4% for memory CD8.

The clonotype was recovered from a man aged 18 to 29 in good health. The sequencing input was naive CD4+ T cells sorted from blood. The sample's cell subset or site label, in plain terms: CD45RA+ positively selected. Recombination connected TRBV7-3 to TRBJ2-3, with the D gene not confidently named. This receptor has the CDR3 CASSLMGDTDTQYF. The sequenced DNA is TGTGCCAGCAGCTTAATGGGTGACACAGATACGCAGTATTTT.